Each of the 31 T cell receptor beta chains below was sequenced from the same sample in a study of T cells after posttransplantation cyclophosphamide. Clones were sequenced by immunoSEQ multiplex PCR, and TCRdb holds only the in-frame ones, with some missing. The table includes about 36,000 clones, around 80% detected once. Treatment was busulfan-fludarabine conditioning, a marrow graft, and cyclophosphamide on days +3 and +4. The sample here was CD4+ T cells sorted from blood, taken roughly 2,000 days after a stem cell transplant with posttransplant cyclophosphamide. The receptors derive from a female patient in her forties who received an allogeneic stem cell transplant from a related donor, was CMV-positive, and had no GVHD. Some T cells may be provided by the graft donor.

This chain uses TRBV2 with TRBJ2-5; 7 bases are shared with TRBD2. From germline, CDR1 is SNHLY and CDR2 FYNNEI. CDR3 length: 14 amino acids. With 3 bases clipped from V and 2 bases from J, the junction kept 3 bases outside the gene matches. The CDR3 spells CASSEGGLQETQYF. The DNA for the CDR3 is TGTGCCAGCAGTGAGGGGGGGTTACAAGAGACCCAGTACTTC. Complete variable domain (other parts from reference TRBV2 and TRBJ2-5): EPEVTQTPSHQVTQMGQEVILRCVPISNHLYFYWYRQILGQKVEFLVSFYNNEISEKSEIFDDQFSVERPDGSNFTLKIRSTKLEDSAMYFCASSEGGLQETQYFGPGTRLLVL.

The chain has TRBV7-2 and TRBJ2-3; D is undetermined. This CDR3 contains 12 residues. Germline lookup yields CDR1 SGHTA and CDR2 FQGNSA. Between the trimmed V and J ends, which lost 5 bases and 5 bases, there was a span of 8 bases. CDR3 amino acids: CASSPIEDTQYF. CDR3 nucleotides: TGTGCCAGCAGCCCCATAGAAGATACGCAGTATTTT. The full variable domain, in which reference TRBV7-2 and TRBJ2-3 provide the parts outside the CDR3, is GAGVSQSPSNKVTEKGKDVELRCDPISGHTALYWYRQSLGQGLEFLIYFQGNSAPDKSGLPSDRFSAERTGGSVSTLTIQRTQQEDSAVYLCASSPIEDTQYFGPGTRLTVL.

The chain is built from TRBV14 and TRBJ1-1, with D hard to call. V lost 2 bases and J 0 bases, leaving 10 bases between the germline ends. The V gene's germline CDR1 is SGHDN and CDR2 FVKESK. The CDR3 consists of 15 residues. The CDR3 region has the DNA TGTGCCAGCAGCCAATTGAGGCAGATGAACACTGAAGCTTTCTTT. Translating it yields CASSQLRQMNTEAFF. Full variable domain (remainder filled in from reference TRBV14 and TRBJ1-1): EAGVTQFPSHSVIEKGQTVTLRCDPISGHDNLYWYRRVMGKEIKFLLHFVKESKQDESGMPNNRFLAERTGGTYSTLKVQPAELEDSGVYFCASSQLRQMNTEAFFGQGTRLTVV.

The J gene is TRBJ2-5, the V gene TRBV7-6; 12 bases map to TRBD2. The CDR3 has 17 amino acids. V lost 5 bases, J lost 4 bases, and 11 bases stayed unmatched. Germline-derived CDR1 and CDR2 are SGHVS and FNYEAQ. In nucleotides, the CDR3 is TGTGCCAGCAGCCTCACAGGAGTACTAGCGGGGGGAGAGACCCAGTACTTC. This gives the protein CASSLTGVLAGGETQYF.

This clone appeared a few times. The chain combines TRBV7-9 with TRBJ2-7, with 8 bases fitting TRBD1. The germline CDR1 and CDR2 sequences are SEHNR and FQNEAQ (reference sequence). Germline trimming cut 6 bases from V and 2 bases from J; bases unmatched to any gene: 6. The CDR3 runs 14 residues. The CDR3 coding sequence is TGTGCCAGCAGAGAGACAGGGGAAACCTACGAGCAGTACTTC. It specifies CASRETGETYEQYF.

This sequence joins TRBV29-1 and TRBJ1-2, with D possibly being TRBD1 (6 bases). Germline loops: CDR1 SQVTM, CDR2 ANQGSEA. CDR3 length: 12 amino acids. Between the trimmed V and J ends, which lost 3 bases and 5 bases, there was a span of 10 bases. This CDR3 reads CSVETGPYGYTF. DNA for the CDR3: TGCAGCGTTGAGACAGGCCCTTATGGCTACACCTTC.

In this sample, this clone turned up once. The chain carries TRBV29-1 and TRBJ1-2; possible D gene TRBD1, 6 bases. CDR3 size: 12 residues. V lost 5 bases and J lost 2, with 9 bases in between. Germline lookup yields CDR1 SQVTM and CDR2 ANQGSEA. The CDR3 sequence: CSVSGGNYGYTF. In DNA form, the CDR3 reads TGCAGCGTTTCGGGGGGCAACTATGGCTACACCTTC.

The chain is built from TRBV19 and TRBJ1-5; weak D call: TRBD1 (6 bases). Trimming removed 3 bases at V and 1 base at J, with 16 bases between. Germline values: CDR1 LNHDA, CDR2 SQIVND (reference sequence). The CDR3 runs 17 residues. CDR3: CASSIGTGGSSNQPQHF. CDR3 nucleotides: TGTGCCAGTAGTATCGGGACGGGGGGCTCCAGCAATCAGCCCCAGCATTTT.

This clone was recorded once. V usage is TRBV27 and J usage is TRBJ2-2, with D uncertain. The CDR3 runs to 14 residues. Germline V lookup: CDR1 MNHEY, CDR2 SMNVEV (reference sequence). Trimming cost V 1 base and J 4 bases, with 7 bases left between them. This CDR3 is CASSLYTATGELFF. The CDR3 coding sequence is TGTGCCAGCAGTTTATATACAGCCACCGGGGAGCTGTTTTTT.

The V call is TRBV11-2, the J call TRBJ2-7; the D gene is possibly TRBD1 (6 bases). This CDR3 is 15 amino acids long. V was pared by 2 bases and J by 2 bases, with 13 bases between. CDR1 and CDR2 (germline): SGHAT, FQNNGV. The CDR3 loop reads CASSLSEGVPYEQYF. As DNA, the CDR3 is TGTGCCAGCAGCTTATCAGAGGGGGTCCCCTACGAGCAGTACTTC.

The chain employs TRBV7-7 and TRBJ2-2; 7 bases agree with TRBD2. Looked up from germline, CDR1 is SSHAT and CDR2 is FNYEAQ (reference sequence). The CDR3 runs 13 residues. In DNA, the CDR3 is TGTGCAGCACCTGGGGAGGGGCCGGGGGAGCTGTTTTTT. This codes for CAAPGEGPGELFF.

By its share, this clone is medium-sized (0.01 to 0.1%). This chain links TRBV6-5 with TRBJ1-1, with 7 bases that match TRBD1. Per the germline V gene, CDR1 is MNHEY and CDR2 is SVGAGI. This CDR3 has 14 residues. Trimming removed 6 bases from V and 1 base from J; junction bases left unmatched: 5. DNA of the CDR3: TGTGCCAGCAGGATGGGACAGAGGAACACTGAAGCTTTCTTT. It translates to CASRMGQRNTEAFF.

The sample holds a few counts of this clone. The V gene is TRBV6-5, the J gene TRBJ1-5, with D perhaps matching TRBD1 (5 bases). CDR3 length: 15 amino acids. Germline CDR1 is MNHEY and CDR2 is SVGAGI. V shed 4 bases and J shed 0 bases, with 10 bases lying between them. Here the CDR3 reads CASSSTVNSNQPQHF. The CDR3 coding sequence is TGTGCCAGCAGTTCGACAGTGAATAGCAATCAGCCCCAGCATTTT.

This clone was picked up a small number of times. The gene calls are TRBV15 and TRBJ2-1, with 7 nucleotides matching TRBD1. CDR1 LNHNV and CDR2 YYDKDF come from the germline V gene (reference sequence). V trimming: 1 base; J trimming: 8 bases; junction bases outside the gene matches: 2. The CDR3 spans 13 residues. Here the CDR3 DNA reads TGTGCCACCAGCAGAGGAGGGGGCGATGAGCAGTTCTTC. Protein sequence: CATSRGGGDEQFF.

The chain uses TRBV7-8 and TRBJ2-1; D might be TRBD2 (5 bases). Germline values: CDR1 SGHVS, CDR2 FQNEAQ. V dropped 5 bases and J dropped 10 bases, with 18 bases sitting between them. This CDR3 is 14 amino acids long. Written as DNA, the CDR3 is TGTGCCAGCAGCGCAAGCCGAAGCGGCAGCGAGCAGTTCTTC. Its protein is CASSASRSGSEQFF.

The genes are TRBV10-3 and TRBJ1-6, with TRBD1 as a possible D gene (6 bases). Trimming cost V 11 bases and J 10 bases, with 18 bases left between them. This CDR3 contains 13 residues. Germline loops: CDR1 ENHRY, CDR2 SYGVKD. In DNA form, the CDR3 reads TGTGCCTCCACGATGGGGGCCGAATCACCCCTCCACTTT. Its protein product is CASTMGAESPLHF.

This clone was counted a few times. The V gene is TRBV5-6, the J gene TRBJ2-2; 13 positions agree with TRBD2. This CDR3 is 17 amino acids long. Germline V lookup: CDR1 SGHDT, CDR2 YYEEEE. After removal of 4 bases from V and 2 bases from J, the junction contained 5 bases not matched to a gene. CDR3 loop: CASSVGLAGRNTGELFF. The CDR3 bases are TGTGCCAGCAGCGTGGGACTAGCGGGGCGTAACACCGGGGAGCTGTTTTTT.

The chain uses TRBV7-3 and TRBJ2-2; 10 bases are a match to TRBD1. The germline CDR1 and CDR2 sequences are SGHTA and FQGTGA. J lost 5 bases, V lost 5 bases, and 8 bases had no gene match. This CDR3 spans 16 amino acids. The CDR3 DNA sequence: TGTGCCAGCAGCCCCGCCGGGACAGGGGAAACCGGGGAGCTGTTTTTT. Protein product: CASSPAGTGETGELFF.

The chain joins TRBV19 to TRBJ1-1; the match to TRBD1 covers 9 bases. Trimming took 5 bases from V and 5 from J; bases not matched to a gene: 9. CDR1 is LNHDA, CDR2 SQIVND, per germline (reference sequence). The CDR3 runs to 15 residues. DNA for the CDR3: TGTGCCAGTAGTGCCCTGACGACAGGGGGTACTGAAGCTTTCTTT. Translating it yields CASSALTTGGTEAFF.

The gene calls are TRBV5-6 and TRBJ2-2; weak D call: TRBD2 (6 bases). This CDR3 is 15 amino acids long. Germline CDR1 SGHDT, CDR2 YYEEEE. V shed 4 bases and J shed 0 bases, with 10 bases lying between them. As DNA, the CDR3 is TGTGCCAGCAGCATGGGACTCCCGAACACCGGGGAGCTGTTTTTT. Translated: CASSMGLPNTGELFF.

The chain combines TRBV5-1 with TRBJ1-6, with 7 bases fitting TRBD1. This CDR3 comprises 14 residues. V dropped 0 bases and J dropped 14; count of bases not matched to a gene: 8. From germline, CDR1 is SGHRS and CDR2 YFSETQ. Here the CDR3 DNA reads TGCGCCAGCAGCTTGGAAGGGGGCCCCTCGACCCTCCACTTT. As protein: CASSLEGGPSTLHF.

The chain is built from TRBV18 and TRBJ1-2; no definite D call. Germline V CDR1 and CDR2: KGHSH, LQKENI. The germline V and J ends were trimmed by 3 bases and 2 bases, with 10 bases remaining between them. The CDR3 loop spans 14 amino acids. CDR3 protein: CASSPPTRNYGYTF. DNA for the CDR3: TGTGCCAGCTCACCCCCCACAAGAAACTATGGCTACACCTTC.

On this clone: The same CDR3 arises from other DNA sequences in this sample as well. This sequence joins TRBV4-1 and TRBJ1-4, with 9 bases that match TRBD1. V gave up 4 bases and J gave up 8 bases; unmatched junction bases: 8. The CDR3 totals 15 residues. Germline-derived CDR1 and CDR2 are MGHRA and YSYEKL. CDR3 in amino acids: CASSLPGQGGEKLFF. CDR3 DNA sequence: TGCGCCAGCAGCCTTCCGGGACAGGGTGGGGAAAAACTGTTTTTT.

The rearrangement uses TRBV6-6 and TRBJ2-7, with 10 nucleotides matching TRBD1. The CDR3 is made up of 14 amino acids. Germline V gene lookup returns CDR1 MNHNY and CDR2 SVGAGI (reference sequence). The ends lost 5 bases at V and 6 bases at J; junction bases unmatched: 7. The CDR3 region has the DNA TGTGCCAGCAGTCTGGGGACAGGGGCCATCGAGCAGTACTTC. This encodes CASSLGTGAIEQYF.

The V call is TRBV15, the J call TRBJ2-3, with 7 nucleotides matching TRBD2. CDR3 length: 16 residues. V lost 0 bases and J lost 3; bases outside the gene matches: 6. The germline gives CDR1 LNHNV, CDR2 YYDKDF (reference sequence). CDR3 nucleotide sequence: TGTGCCACCAGCAGAGATTTAGCTAGCGGTACAGATACGCAGTATTTT. This codes for CATSRDLASGTDTQYF.

V and J are TRBV2 and TRBJ1-6, with 8 bases aligning to TRBD1. The ends lost 4 bases at V and 7 bases at J; junction bases unmatched: 3. The CDR3 is 14 residues long. Looked up from germline, CDR1 is SNHLY and CDR2 is FYNNEI. The CDR3 region is CASSVDRDNSPLHF. As DNA, the CDR3 is TGTGCCAGCAGTGTGGACAGGGACAATTCACCCCTCCACTTT.

V and J are TRBV11-2 and TRBJ1-1, with D unclear. The CDR3 is made up of 17 amino acids. CDR1 is SGHAT and CDR2 is FQNNGV in the germline V gene. Between the trimmed V and J ends, which lost 2 bases and 4 bases, there was a span of 20 bases. The DNA of the CDR3 is TGTGCCAGCAGCTTATTGGCCGGAGGTATTACCTTCACTGAAGCTTTCTTT. Residues: CASSLLAGGITFTEAFF.

The chain carries TRBV12-5 and TRBJ1-5, with D uncertain. The V gene lost 7 bases and the J gene lost 5 bases, with 15 bases spanning the gap. This CDR3 spans 14 amino acids. Germline V gene lookup returns CDR1 LGHNT and CDR2 FRNRAP. The CDR3 here is CASATNAAHQPQHF. CDR3 DNA sequence: TGTGCTAGTGCCACCAACGCGGCCCATCAGCCCCAGCATTTT.

The V and J genes are TRBV7-2 and TRBJ2-7, with 9 bases matching TRBD1. CDR3 length equals 14 residues. V gave up 7 bases and J gave up 4 bases; unmatched junction bases: 8. The V gene's germline CDR1 is SGHTA and CDR2 FQGNSA. In DNA form, the CDR3 reads TGTGCCAGCACCCTAGTGACAGGGGGGTACGAGCAGTACTTC. This translates into CASTLVTGGYEQYF.

This rearrangement joins TRBV5-1 to TRBJ2-1; 9 bases align to TRBD2. CDR3 size: 15 residues. Per germline, CDR1 SGHRS and CDR2 YFSETQ. Trimming at V came to 4 bases and at J to 11 bases, leaving 13 bases not matched to a gene. The CDR3 DNA reads as TGCGCCAGCAGCCTCCAGCTAGCGGGGCTTCGGCAGCAGTTCTTC. It specifies CASSLQLAGLRQQFF.

The rearrangement links TRBV13 to TRBJ1-4; a weak D match, TRBD1 (6 bases). Trimming shortened V by 2 bases and J by 7 bases, and 11 bases separated the two germline ends. Germline CDR1 is PRHDT and CDR2 is FYEKMQ (reference sequence). The CDR3 is 14 amino acids. For the CDR3, the DNA is TGTGCCAGCAGCTTATCTCCCAGGGGTGAAAAACTGTTTTTT. Its protein product is CASSLSPRGEKLFF.